This TCR beta chain was identified in a study of Ad26.COV2.S vaccination and SARS-CoV-2 variants (dated by TCRdb to the early 2020s). Background for the entire study: The specificity and breadth of SARS-CoV-2-reactive T cell receptors after Ad26.COV2.S vaccination were assessed by TCRbeta repertoire sequencing. The TCR-sequenced set comprised approximately 30 samples: some 20 Ad26.COV2.S vaccine recipients, 5 placebo recipients and 8 SARS-CoV-2 convalescent individuals. What the authors observed across the whole study: Ad26.COV2.S recipients had higher spike-specific TCR breadth than placebo recipients (P = 0.0014). After vaccination, spike-specific CD8+ and CD4+ T cell responses were reported to show substantial breadth. The authors noted that total T cell responses may have been underestimated by the TCR breadth and depth analyses. Vaccine and placebo recipients had similar non-spike TCR breadth, a finding consistent with the vaccine containing only spike.

TCRbeta CDR3 regions were sequenced with the immunoSEQ Assay. After extraction, genomic DNA underwent amplification by bias-controlled multiplex PCR, followed by high-throughput sequencing. Concerning the study's data processing: To quantify the absolute abundance of every unique TCRbeta CDR3 region, sequences were collapsed and filtered. T cell fraction was estimated by normalizing TCRbeta template counts to usable DNA, which was measured by amplifying reference genes present in all nucleated cells. Repertoire TCRs were annotated as SARS-CoV-2-specific by exact matching of V gene, CDR3 amino acid sequence and J gene to a known reactive TCR set. The reference SARS-CoV-2 TCR set came from MIRA and was filtered for enrichment in COVID-19-positive ImmuneCODE repertoires, removing public or cross-reactive TCRs. Using the MIRA antigens, annotated TCRs were further analysed by specific ORF or by position within an ORF. Breadth was defined as annotated unique rearrangements over total unique productive rearrangements; depth was the summed frequency of those rearrangements. Two-sided Wilcoxon rank-sum tests were used to compare TCR breadth between groups. TCRdb re-hosts the immuneACCESS table, in-frame sequences only. Its copies lack some clones; in the studies checked, an unresolved V gene accounts for under half of them, and the cause for the rest is not known. The V and J calls and the clone size are those of that table, but D and trimming were determined from the DNA. This sample holds approximately 340,000 clones; approximately 90% were observed only once. Together, the top ten hold under 4% of the sample.

V has 3 bases trimmed and J has 8 bases trimmed; junction bases matching no gene number 3. Reading the germline V gene gives CDR1 SGHTA and CDR2 FQGNSA. Reading from cysteine to phenylalanine, the CDR3 counts 13 amino acids. The only DNA kept is the CDR3, 39 bases in frame from the first base. The meaning of the sample's time point label: individuals recovered from natural SARS-CoV-2 infection. Regarding this clone: No antigen is known for it. No base quality values were provided; no much bigger clone lies one nucleotide off.

The TCR originated in a human donor who had recovered from COVID-19. The sample here was peripheral blood, taken after recovery from COVID-19. The chain is assembled from TRBV7-2 and TRBJ1-2; 10 bases in between match TRBD1. The encoded CDR3 is CASSFRTGGGYTF. The sequenced DNA: TGTGCCAGCAGCTTTCGGACAGGGGGAGGCTACACCTTC.